This T cell receptor (beta chain) appears in the sequencing data of a study of OX40 agonist ivuxolimab in advanced cancers. Study background: Enrollees could have had prior anti-PD-1, anti-PD-L1 or anti-CTLA-4 therapy, which about 40% had received. Study-level results: Partial responders treated at 0.1-3.0 mg/kg exhibited clonal expansion among the lowest measured.

On this clone: Its antigen is still unknown.

V was pared by 0 bases and J by 4 bases, with 12 bases between. Germline V gene sequence: CDR1 MNHEY, CDR2 SVGAGI. This CDR3 comprises 15 residues. The protocol was immunoSEQ multiplex PCR, while the TCRdb copy is restricted to in-frame clones and leaves out a portion. This table holds tens of thousands of clones, 75% to 90% found once. The source of this sequence is an adult with an advanced solid tumor such as melanoma, head and neck, liver or kidney cancer. The rearrangement links TRBV6-5 to TRBJ2-5; D may be TRBD1 (7 bases). The sample was CD4+ or CD8+ T cells sorted from blood, taken in a trial of the OX40 agonist ivuxolimab. The DNA for the CDR3 is TGTGCCAGCAGTTACTCGGAGGGGGCGGGAGAGACCCAGTACTTC. It translates to CASSYSEGAGETQYF.